This note documents a single T cell receptor (beta chain) sequence. Antigen unknown. The data were taken from a study of beta chain features in type 1 diabetes. General study results and limits: Moderate but significant shortening of TCRB CDR3s was recorded in all four CD4+ subsets from Type 1 diabetes patients.

V lost 5 bases and J lost 6, with 14 bases in between. The CDR3 has 13 residues. Germline lookup yields CDR1 SGHDN and CDR2 FVKESK. Expressed TCRB transcripts were sequenced because the isolated RNA had all been reverse transcribed beforehand. Profiled with immunoSEQ multiplex PCR; TCRdb holds only in-frame clones, not every one. The table has hundreds of thousands of clones, over 12% seen once. The specimen was naive CD4+ T cells from blood. This TCR derives from a man younger than 35 with type 1 diabetes. V is TRBV14 and J is TRBJ2-7, with D possibly matching TRBD2 (7 bases). CDR3 in amino acids: CASSTRGAGEQYF. The CDR3 DNA sequence: TGTGCCAGCAGCACCCGGGGGGCAGGCGAGCAGTACTTC.